These T cell receptor beta chains were read from a single sample in a study of blood T cell repertoires in COVID-19. Assay: immunoSEQ multiplex PCR; the TCRdb copy retains only in-frame clones and omits some. The sample consists of 150,000 to 200,000 clones, over 80% of them appearing once. Sequenced: peripheral blood. The source of these receptors is a woman aged 45 to 65 with acute or convalescent COVID-19. CDR3s include the opening cysteine and the closing phenylalanine or tryptophan. A D gene is named only where the DNA matches it firmly. Clone size is stated in some rows and not others, as once, few, many or a class when expanded.

clone size	D gene	J gene	V gene	CDR3 DNA	CDR3 protein
.	TRBD1	TRBJ2-3	TRBV2	TGTGCCAGCAATAAGGGGGCTTCCACAGATACGCAGTATTTT	CASNKGASTDTQYF
.	TRBD2	TRBJ2-7	TRBV28	TGTGCCAGCAGCCCTAGCGGGAGCTCCTACGAGCAGTACTTC	CASSPSGSSYEQYF
once	.	TRBJ1-4	TRBV5-5	TGTGCCAGCAGCTTAATAGACTTTCAGGAAAAACTGTTTTTT	CASSLIDFQEKLFF
.	.	TRBJ1-1	TRBV19	TGTGCCAGTATAGGGAGTGGGGTTTGGACTGAAGCTTTCTTT	CASIGSGVWTEAFF
.	.	TRBJ2-1	TRBV19	TGTGCCAGTAGTCGTACGGGAGTTTCCTACAATGAGCAGTTCTTC	CASSRTGVSYNEQFF
once	TRBD1	TRBJ1-1	TRBV11-1	TGTGCCAGCAGCATCTCCGGGACAGGGGCCCCCGAAGCTTTCTTT	CASSISGTGAPEAFF
once	.	TRBJ1-5	TRBV6-6	TGTGCCAGCAGTTACCTCTCGGATCAGCCCCAGCATTTT	CASSYLSDQPQHF
.	TRBD2	TRBJ2-1	TRBV20-1	TGCAGTGCTAGTTCGACTAGCGGGAGTAACAATGAGCAGTTCTTC	CSASSTSGSNNEQFF
.	TRBD2	TRBJ2-7	TRBV27	TGTGCCAGCAGTCTAGCGGATACCTACGAGCAGTACTTC	CASSLADTYEQYF
.	TRBD1	TRBJ1-1	TRBV9	TGTGCCAGCAGCGCCCTCCCCGTACAGGGGGCAATGACTGAAGCTTTCTTT	CASSALPVQGAMTEAFF
.	.	TRBJ1-2	TRBV5-1	TGCGCCAGCAGCTTGGAGGGGCAGGCGAGCTTTAACTATGGCTACACCTTC	CASSLEGQASFNYGYTF
.	TRBD1	TRBJ1-3	TRBV5-1	TGCGCCAGCAGCTTAAACCGCCTGGACAGGGGGTCTGGAAACACCATATATTTT	CASSLNRLDRGSGNTIYF
.	.	TRBJ2-5	TRBV7-3	TGTGCCAGCAGCCAAGGCGGCCCGAAGACCCAGTACTTC	CASSQGGPKTQYF
.	.	TRBJ2-1	TRBV7-9	TGTGCCAGCAGCGGCCCGGGTCACGGGGAGCAGTTCTTC	CASSGPGHGEQFF
.	.	TRBJ1-1	TRBV30	TGTGCCTGGATTACCCAGGGGAACACTGAAGCTTTCTTT	CAWITQGNTEAFF
.	.	TRBJ1-1	TRBV12-3/TRBV12-4	TGTGCCAGCAGTTTCGGGGGAACGACTGAAGCTTTCTTT	CASSFGGTTEAFF
.	.	TRBJ1-1	TRBV28	TGTGCCAGCATGGACACGATGAACACTGAAGCTTTCTTT	CASMDTMNTEAFF
.	.	TRBJ2-7	TRBV10-3	TGTGCCATCAGTGACCTTCAGACAGGACCAGCGGGAGAGCAGTACTTC	CAISDLQTGPAGEQYF
.	.	TRBJ1-3	TRBV4-1	TGCGCCAGCAGCCAAGACCCGAGCTCTGGAAACACCATATATTTT	CASSQDPSSGNTIYF
.	TRBD2	TRBJ2-3	TRBV4-1	TGCGCCAGCAGCCAAGTTAAGGCGGGGGAAGGGTCAGATACGCAGTATTTT	CASSQVKAGEGSDTQYF
.	TRBD1	TRBJ2-7	TRBV19	TGTGCCAGTACCCCCGGGACAGGGTTCGACGAGCAGTACTTC	CASTPGTGFDEQYF
once	.	TRBJ1-5	TRBV6-2/TRBV6-3	TGTGCCAGCAGTTACGGCGGTAGCTTCCCTTATAGCAATCAGCCCCAGCATTTT	CASSYGGSFPYSNQPQHF
.	.	TRBJ2-1	TRBV5-1	TGCGCCAGCAGCTTGCCGTACAGCTTTAACAATGAGCAGTTCTTC	CASSLPYSFNNEQFF
.	.	TRBJ1-2	TRBV4-2	TGTGCCAGCAGCCCCCGTTTGGACCAGGGTAACTATGGCTACACCTTC	CASSPRLDQGNYGYTF
.	.	TRBJ1-3	TRBV5-1	TGCGCCAGCAGCGAACGGACAGTGATCTCTGGAAACACCATATATTTT	CASSERTVISGNTIYF
.	.	TRBJ2-7	TRBV7-9	TGTGCCAGCAGCTTAAACATCTACGAGCAGTACTTC	CASSLNIYEQYF
.	TRBD2	TRBJ2-3	TRBV4-3	TGCGCCAGCAGCCAGCTTGGACTAGCGGGAGCCGATACGCAGTATTTT	CASSQLGLAGADTQYF
.	TRBD2	TRBJ2-7	TRBV9	TGTGCCAGCAGCGTAACTAGCGGGAGCCCATCCTACGAGCAGTACTTC	CASSVTSGSPSYEQYF
.	TRBD2	TRBJ2-3	TRBV27	TGTGCCAGCAGTTTATCCGCTCGACTAGCTCGCGATACGCAGTATTTT	CASSLSARLARDTQYF
.	TRBD1	TRBJ1-2	TRBV19	TGTGCCAGTAGTATAGTCACAGGGGGCCACTATGGCTACACCTTC	CASSIVTGGHYGYTF
.	.	TRBJ1-2	TRBV27	TGTGCCAGCAGTTCCCCCGACAGATTGAATGGCTACACCTTC	CASSSPDRLNGYTF
.	.	TRBJ1-6	TRBV19	TGTGCCAGTAGCTCGACCTGGCGGGTAGGATCACCCCTCCACTTT	CASSSTWRVGSPLHF
.	.	TRBJ1-5	TRBV15	TGTGCCACCAGCAGAGGCAGACTGGTGAATCAGCCCCAGCATTTT	CATSRGRLVNQPQHF
.	.	TRBJ1-5	TRBV6-5	TGTGCCAGCAGTTCCGACAGAAGAGATCAGCCCCAGCATTTT	CASSSDRRDQPQHF
.	.	TRBJ1-5	TRBV12-3/TRBV12-4	TGTGCCAGCACGGCCAGGGTTAATCAGCCCCAGCATTTT	CASTARVNQPQHF
.	.	TRBJ2-4	TRBV18	TGTGCCAGCTCACCCACCGCGATCGTTTTATCCCAGTACTTC	CASSPTAIVLSQYF
.	TRBD1	TRBJ2-3	TRBV19	TGTGCCAGTAGCCCGGGACAGGGGAAGGATACGCAGTATTTT	CASSPGQGKDTQYF
.	TRBD1	TRBJ2-7	TRBV28	TGTGCCAGCATCACCACAGGGGAAGGCTCCGAGCAGTACTTC	CASITTGEGSEQYF
.	.	TRBJ1-5	TRBV5-6	TGTGCCAGCAGCTTAGCGGGAATCGGATCGGAATTTAGCAATCAGCCCCAGCATTTT	CASSLAGIGSEFSNQPQHF
.	TRBD1	TRBJ1-6	TRBV2	TGTGCCACCCTGAGACAGGGGCTCGGATCACCCCTCCACTTT	CATLRQGLGSPLHF
.	.	TRBJ2-3	TRBV10-3	TGTGCCATCAGAGGAGACACAGATACGCAGTATTTT	CAIRGDTDTQYF
.	TRBD1	TRBJ2-2	TRBV7-2	TGTGCCAGCAGCCGGGACAGGGCGGTTGTTTCGTCCGGGGAGCTGTTTTTT	CASSRDRAVVSSGELFF
.	.	TRBJ1-2	TRBV9	TGTGCCAGCAGCGTAGGTAGCAAGGGCGGGTACTATGGCTACACCTTC	CASSVGSKGGYYGYTF
.	TRBD2	TRBJ2-7	TRBV11-2	TGTGCCAGCAGCCCTAGCGGGAACTCCTTGGGGGAGCAGTACTTC	CASSPSGNSLGEQYF
.	.	TRBJ1-5	TRBV28	TGTGCCAGCAGTGTAACCTCGACAGGCCGCAATCAGCCCCAGCATTTT	CASSVTSTGRNQPQHF
few	TRBD2	TRBJ2-3	TRBV28	TGTGCCCGCAAACCGGGACTAGCGGGAGGGCCGAGCACAGATACGCAGTATTTT	CARKPGLAGGPSTDTQYF
.	.	TRBJ2-1	TRBV4-3	TGCGCCAGCAGCCAAGGAGGCCTTTACAATGAGCAGTTCTTC	CASSQGGLYNEQFF
.	TRBD1	TRBJ1-1	TRBV6-5	TGTGCCAGCAGCCGGACAGGGAAGGGTGAAGCTTTCTTT	CASSRTGKGEAFF
.	.	TRBJ1-3	TRBV4-1	TGCGCCAGCAGCCAACGGACAGACGGAAACACCATATATTTT	CASSQRTDGNTIYF
.	.	TRBJ1-2	TRBV6-5	TGTGCCAGCAGTCCTAGCTGGTCCTATGGCTACACCTTC	CASSPSWSYGYTF
.	.	TRBJ1-1	TRBV28	TGTGCCAGTACTGGACTCGAAGCTTTCTTT	CASTGLEAFF
.	.	TRBJ1-4	TRBV9	TGTGCCAGCAGCGTAGGCAGTGTTAATGAAAAACTGTTTTTT	CASSVGSVNEKLFF
.	TRBD2	TRBJ2-1	TRBV28	TGTGCCAGCAGCCGCTTCACTAGCGGGAGTCGGAATGAGCAGTTCTTC	CASSRFTSGSRNEQFF
.	TRBD1	TRBJ1-2	TRBV12-3/TRBV12-4	TGTGCCAGCTTTGGACAGGGGGCGGATGGCTACACCTTC	CASFGQGADGYTF
.	TRBD1	TRBJ1-5	TRBV28	TGTGCCGCAAAAGAGATCCGGGACAGCTATAGCAATCAGCCCCAGCATTTT	CAAKEIRDSYSNQPQHF
.	.	TRBJ1-5	TRBV27	TGTGCCAGCAGACCCGAGTATAGCAATCAGCCCCAGCATTTT	CASRPEYSNQPQHF